The 17 T cell receptor beta chains below come from one sample, sequenced in a study of tumor-infiltrating lymphocytes in primary liver carcinoma. The investigators made TCR beta cDNA from 500 ng total RNA, using a constant-region primer. Nested multiplex PCR, run for three rounds with slightly modified ARM-PCR, yielded TCR beta libraries. A C-beta reverse primer and TRBV1-TRBV30 forward primers served in each of the first two PCR rounds, at 10 cycles apiece. From the multiplex PCR reads, TCRdb called clonotypes with MiXCR, one entry per CDR3 protein. This table has 300,000 to 350,000 distinct CDR3 sequences, about 65% appearing once. Extraction also yielded germline DNA, while blood RNA was obtained from unsorted whole blood. Sequenced sample: peripheral blood. Receptor source: a man between 40 and 49 years old with primary liver carcinoma and hepatitis B virus infection.

CDR3 sequence reads: CASSLVDRGFSYEQYF. As DNA, the CDR3 is TGTGCCAGCAGTTTAGTGGACAGGGGTTTCTCCTACGAGCAGTACTTC. The V gene is TRBV12-3 or TRBV12-4, the J gene TRBJ2-7, with 9 positions matching TRBD1. V dropped 1 base and J dropped 0; count of bases not matched to a gene: 4. CDR3 length: 16 residues.

This clonotype was counted many times. The chain is built from TRBV11-2 and TRBJ1-1; D ambiguous. Germline V gene sequence: CDR1 SGHAT, CDR2 FQNNGV. The V gene lost 1 base and the J gene lost 2 bases, with 5 bases spanning the gap. The CDR3 spans 13 residues. CDR3 amino acids: CASSLGTNTEAFF. The CDR3 nucleotides are TGTGCCAGCAGCTTAGGTACAAACACTGAAGCTTTCTTT.

Of note for this clonotype: The junction shows a germline mismatch at one end, possibly a read error. This sequence joins TRBV11-2 and TRBJ2-2; tentative D call: TRBD2 (5 bases). Germline assignment: CDR1 SGHAT and CDR2 FQNNGV. CDR3 length: 15 residues. CDR3 sequence reads: CASSLVHGRTGELSF. The CDR3, as DNA: TGTGCCAGCAGCTTAGTACATGGGCGGACCGGGGAGCTGTCTTTT.

About this clonotype itself: This may arise from a read error, as a much more abundant clone is one base away. This chain joins TRBV12-3 or TRBV12-4 and TRBJ1-6; D remains unclear. V was shortened by 4 bases and J by 12 bases, with 10 bases between the two germline ends. This CDR3 is built from 12 residues. This CDR3 is CASSYMEGPLHF. CDR3 sequence (DNA): TGTGCCAGCAGTTACATGGAAGGACCCCTCCACTTT.

The chain combines TRBV29-1 with TRBJ1-1; 10 bases map to TRBD1. The CDR3 extends over 14 amino acids. The J segment lost 5 bases and the V segment lost 6 bases, leaving 9 bases of the junction unmatched. Germline V gene sequence: CDR1 SQVTM, CDR2 ANQGSEA. This CDR3 reads CSVESTGGRTEAFF. The DNA for the CDR3 is TGCAGCGTGGAATCGACAGGGGGCCGGACTGAAGCTTTCTTT.

On this clonotype itself: At one boundary the junction diverges from the germline segment, which might be a read error. This sequence joins TRBV10-3 and TRBJ1-5, with 8 bases identical to TRBD1. The CDR3 runs 14 residues. The germline CDR1 and CDR2 sequences are ENHRY and SYGVKD. The CDR3 spells CAISEQGDNQSHHF. CDR3 nucleotide sequence: TGTGCCATCTCTGAACAGGGGGACAATCAGTCCCATCATTTT.

This clonotype was seen at least ten times. The CDR3 DNA reads as TGTGCCAGCAGTGATAGTGTGGGATCCTACGAGCAGTACTTC. Amino acids: CASSDSVGSYEQYF. This chain joins TRBV6-1 and TRBJ2-7; D uncertain. CDR1 is MNHNS, CDR2 SASEGT, per germline. With 3 bases removed from V and 1 base from J, the gap between germline ends came to 10 bases. CDR3 length: 14 amino acids.

A note on this clonotype: This clone may be a read error of a much larger clone one base away. CDR3 nucleotide sequence: TGTGCCAGCAGCCAAGAAATTTCCGGGCAGCGGGATACCCAGTACTTC. It specifies CASSQEISGQRDTQYF. V gene TRBV14 combines with J gene TRBJ2-5; 7 bases line up with TRBD2. The trim removed 0 bases at V and 8 bases at J, leaving 12 bases unmatched. The germline CDR1 and CDR2 sequences are SGHDN and FVKESK. The CDR3 totals 16 residues.

In regard to this clonotype: This may stem from a read error, because a much larger clone lies one nucleotide away. The chain recombines TRBV10-3 with TRBJ2-3; 7 bases match TRBD2. CDR3 size: 13 residues. With 7 bases clipped from V and 8 bases from J, the junction kept 9 bases outside the gene matches. Germline CDR1 and CDR2: ENHRY and SYGVKD. The CDR3 loop reads CAITTSRMGTQYF. CDR3 sequence (DNA): TGTGCCATCACGACTAGCAGGATGGGTACGCAGTATTTT.

The rearrangement uses TRBV5-4 and TRBJ2-2; maybe TRBD2 (6 bases). The germline V gene encodes CDR1 SGHNT and CDR2 YYREEE (reference sequence). The CDR3 totals 15 residues. Between the trimmed V and J ends, which lost 4 bases and 2 bases, there was a span of 12 bases. This chain's CDR3 is CASSQPAGNTGELFF. Here the CDR3 DNA reads TGTGCCAGCAGCCAGCCGGCGGGAAACACCGGGGAGCTGTTTTTT.

This clonotype came up many times. V usage is TRBV4-1 and J usage is TRBJ2-1; the D gene is possibly TRBD2 (5 bases). The CDR3 length is 18 residues. Deletions cut 0 bases from V and 1 base from J, with 16 bases between. Germline V gives CDR1 MGHRA, CDR2 YSYEKL. The chain's CDR3 is CASSQDSLASGSYNEQFF. CDR3 DNA sequence: TGCGCCAGCAGCCAAGACTCGCTAGCAAGTGGATCCTACAATGAGCAGTTCTTC.

Regarding this clonotype: As the CDR3 is not closed by the conserved phenylalanine or tryptophan, this likely results from a read error. The limits of the CDR3 on the DNA are not certain, so only TCRdb's listed CDR3 is given. This rearrangement joins TRBV11-2 to TRBJ2-1; the table gives TRBD2 as D, unverified against the DNA. CDR1 SGHAT and CDR2 FQNNGV come from the germline V gene. The CDR3 contains 13 residues when both ends are counted. The CDR3 is CASSSGLVGSPFL.

On this clonotype itself: One end of the junction does not line up with germline, which may come from a read error. The chain uses TRBV14 and TRBJ2-3, with D perhaps matching TRBD1 or TRBD2 (5 bases each). The CDR3 has 13 residues. The V gene's germline CDR1 is SGHDN and CDR2 FVKESK. The CDR3 protein is CASSPTEQTTRYF. The CDR3 DNA reads TGTGCCAGCAGCCCGACAGAACAGACTACGCGGTATTTT.

There are a few counts of this clonotype. This may arise from a read error, as a much more abundant clone is one base away. V is TRBV6-1 and J is TRBJ2-7, with a possible D match to TRBD1 (5 bases). The CDR3 is 13 amino acids. V lost 6 bases and J 5 bases, leaving 14 bases between the germline ends. Germline-derived CDR1 and CDR2 are MNHNS and SASEGT. The CDR3 reads CASRGVVNDEQYF. The DNA of the CDR3 is TGTGCCAGCAGAGGGGTGGTCAACGACGAGCAGTACTTC.

This clonotype was detected many times. V and J are TRBV11-2 and TRBJ2-1; 13 bases fit TRBD2. The V gene's germline CDR1 is SGHAT and CDR2 FQNNGV. CDR3 length: 15 amino acids. V lost 4 bases to trimming and J lost 9 bases; unmatched junction nucleotides: 6. The CDR3 loop is CASSSGLAGSLEQFF. The DNA of the CDR3 is TGTGCCAGCAGCTCGGGACTAGCGGGATCCCTTGAGCAGTTCTTC.

This clonotype was detected once. With a much larger clone just one base away, this may be a read error. The rearrangement uses TRBV4-1 and TRBJ2-3; perhaps TRBD2 as D (6 bases). Per the germline V gene, CDR1 is MGHRA and CDR2 is YSYEKL. V lost 4 bases to trimming and J lost 3 bases, with 14 bases between them. The CDR3 consists of 15 residues. CDR3 amino acids: CASSPWGESTDTQYF. CDR3 coding DNA: TGCGCCAGCAGCCCCTGGGGGGAGTCGACAGATACGCAGTATTTT.

Points on this clonotype: With a much larger clone just one base away, this may be a read error. The chain couples TRBV6-5 to TRBJ2-1, with D possibly being TRBD1 (6 bases). In germline, CDR1 is MNHEY, CDR2 SVGAGI. This CDR3 spans 14 amino acids. The CDR3 region has the DNA TGTACCAGCAGTCTGAAGGACAGATACAATGAGCAGTTCTTC. Protein sequence: CTSSLKDRYNEQFF.